Presented here are 22 T cell receptor beta chains from one specimen sequenced in a study of blood T cell repertoires in COVID-19. Clones were read by immunoSEQ multiplex PCR, and TCRdb kept only the in-frame ones, dropping some. The sample holds a few hundred thousand clones, about 79% seen once. Sequencing was performed on peripheral blood. The source of these receptors is a human donor in a cohort sampled during active COVID-19.

The V call is TRBV18, the J call TRBJ1-5; D gene uncertain. Trimming pared 6 bases from V and 4 bases from J, leaving 10 bases between. There are 13 residues in the CDR3. CDR1 and CDR2 from the germline V gene are KGHSH and LQKENI. Here the CDR3 reads CASSSGINQPQHF. The CDR3 DNA follows: TGTGCCAGCTCTTCGGGGATTAATCAGCCCCAGCATTTT.

This chain uses TRBV28 with TRBJ1-5; tentative D call: TRBD1 (6 bases). Trimming took off 6 bases at V and 2 bases at J, with 14 bases between the two ends. Germline CDR1 reads MDHEN; CDR2 reads SYDVKM. The CDR3 spans 15 residues. CDR3 coding DNA: TGTGCCAGCAGGATAGGGGGTAACGGCAATCAGCCCCAGCATTTT. As protein: CASRIGGNGNQPQHF.

This rearrangement joins TRBV5-1 to TRBJ2-1; D is unresolved. The germline gives CDR1 SGHRS, CDR2 YFSETQ. V shed 2 bases and J shed 4 bases, with 7 bases lying between them. This CDR3 has 13 residues. The CDR3 here is CASSLITYNEQFF. The CDR3 DNA reads TGCGCCAGCAGCTTAATCACTTACAATGAGCAGTTCTTC. Filled out from reference TRBV5-1 and TRBJ2-1, the complete variable domain reads KAGVTQTPRYLIKTRGQQVTLSCSPISGHRSVSWYQQTPGQGLQFLFEYFSETQRNKGNFPGRFSGRQFSNSRSEMNVSTLELGDSALYLCASSLITYNEQFFGPGTRLTVL.

This clone has a single count. The chain joins TRBV4-1 to TRBJ2-3, with 8 bases lining up with TRBD2. There are 18 residues in the CDR3. V shed 2 bases, J shed 1 base, and the junction held 11 bases outside the gene matches. Germline CDR1 reads MGHRA; CDR2 reads YSYEKL. The CDR3 protein is CASSQLVSGGPGTDTQYF. CDR3 DNA: TGCGCCAGCAGCCAACTTGTGTCGGGAGGGCCGGGCACAGATACGCAGTATTTT.

The V call is TRBV29-1, the J call TRBJ2-3; 9 nucleotides agree with TRBD2. CDR1 and CDR2 from the germline V gene are SQVTM and ANQGSEA. V trimming: 7 bases; J trimming: 0 bases; junction bases outside the gene matches: 2. The CDR3 covers 13 residues. CDR3 nucleotide sequence: TGCAGCGACACTAGCGGGAGCACAGATACGCAGTATTTT. The encoded protein is CSDTSGSTDTQYF.

This clone was seen just once. V is TRBV18 and J is TRBJ2-5, with a tentative D call TRBD1 (5 bases). Between the trimmed V and J ends, which lost 5 bases and 1 base, there was a span of 11 bases. The V gene's germline CDR1 is KGHSH and CDR2 LQKENI. CDR3 length equals 14 residues. The CDR3 DNA follows: TGTGCCAGCTCAAAGAGACAGTCCCAAGAGACCCAGTACTTC. Its translation: CASSKRQSQETQYF.

J is TRBJ1-2 and V is TRBV7-8, with D perhaps TRBD1 (6 bases). Deletions cut 5 bases from V and 4 bases from J, with 11 bases between. This CDR3 is built from 13 residues. Germline V gene data show CDR1 as SGHVS and CDR2 as FQNEAQ. CDR3 amino acids: CASSRGQIYGYTF. CDR3 coding DNA: TGTGCCAGCAGCAGAGGACAGATCTATGGCTACACCTTC.

The table lists this clone with a count of one. The V call is TRBV6-5, the J call TRBJ2-7; a weak D match, TRBD1 (5 bases). The V end was cut by 0 bases, the J end by 6 bases, with 18 bases between. Germline CDR1 and CDR2: MNHEY and SVGAGI. This CDR3 is 16 amino acids long. The CDR3 DNA follows: TGTGCCAGCAGTTACTCGCTAGGGGTGCGATCGGGCGAGCAGTACTTC. Amino acid sequence: CASSYSLGVRSGEQYF.

This CDR3 is CATSRDITAYYGYTF. CDR3 coding DNA: TGTGCCACCAGCAGAGATATCACAGCCTACTATGGCTACACCTTC. The rearrangement joins TRBV15 to TRBJ1-2; D is undetermined. The germline gives CDR1 LNHNV, CDR2 YYDKDF (reference sequence). V lost 0 bases and J 3 bases, leaving 11 bases between the germline ends. There are 15 residues in the CDR3. The variable domain in full, completed from reference TRBV15 and TRBJ1-2, reads DAMVIQNPRYQVTQFGKPVTLSCSQTLNHNVMYWYQQKSSQAPKLLFHYYDKDFNNEADTPDNFQSRRPNTSFCFLDIRSPGLGDTAMYLCATSRDITAYYGYTFGSGTRLTVV.

The chain links TRBV5-1 to TRBJ1-6; 7 bases fit TRBD1. This CDR3 region has 16 residues. V trimming: 1 base; J trimming: 4 bases; junction bases outside the gene matches: 5. Germline CDR1 reads SGHRS; CDR2 reads YFSETQ. As DNA, the CDR3 is TGCGCCAGCAGCTTGTCGGGACAGCCATATAATTCACCCCTCCACTTT. Translation: CASSLSGQPYNSPLHF.

This chain connects TRBV4-1 to TRBJ2-2; the match to TRBD2 covers 8 bases. The trim removed 4 bases at V and 0 bases at J, leaving 10 bases unmatched. The CDR3 loop spans 18 amino acids. The germline gives CDR1 MGHRA, CDR2 YSYEKL. CDR3 coding DNA: TGCGCCAGCAGCCCCCGATTCGGCGGGAGGACGAACACCGGGGAGCTGTTTTTT. This gives the protein CASSPRFGGRTNTGELFF.

The chain combines TRBV5-8 with TRBJ2-3; 8 bases line up with TRBD2. This CDR3 region has 15 residues. The trim removed 4 bases at V and 1 base at J, leaving 5 bases unmatched. CDR1 and CDR2 from the germline V gene are SGHTS and YDEGEE. The CDR3 here is CASSKGLVGTDTQYF. The CDR3 DNA follows: TGTGCCAGCAGCAAGGGACTAGTGGGCACAGATACGCAGTATTTT.

The chain joins TRBV19 to TRBJ2-1; TRBD2 matches at 8 bases. The J segment lost 2 bases and the V segment lost 7 bases, leaving 7 bases of the junction unmatched. Germline V gene sequence: CDR1 LNHDA, CDR2 SQIVND (reference sequence). CDR3 size: 15 residues. DNA of the CDR3: TGTGCCAGTAACCGAGCGGGAGAAACCTACAATGAGCAGTTCTTC. Residues: CASNRAGETYNEQFF.

There are a few counts of this clone. V is TRBV9 and J is TRBJ2-1; 8 positions match TRBD2. Germline CDR1 is SGDLS and CDR2 is YYNGEE. The CDR3 sequence is 14 residues long. Germline trimming cut 7 bases from V and 6 bases from J; bases unmatched to any gene: 9. CDR3 region: CASAGTRRSNEQFF. In nucleotides, the CDR3 is TGTGCCAGCGCCGGGACTAGGAGAAGCAATGAGCAGTTCTTC.

This chain uses TRBV5-6 with TRBJ1-2; D might be TRBD1 (6 bases). Germline lookup yields CDR1 SGHDT and CDR2 YYEEEE. This CDR3 has 13 amino acids. V lost 4 bases, J lost 12 bases, and 19 bases lay in between. This chain's CDR3 is CASSLKWTERDTF. CDR3 DNA sequence: TGTGCCAGCAGCCTGAAATGGACAGAAAGGGACACCTTC.

The sample holds one count of this clone. This chain uses TRBV19 with TRBJ1-6; D might be TRBD1 (6 bases). Trimming removed 3 bases at V and 10 bases at J, with 16 bases between. The CDR3 is made up of 15 amino acids. Germline values: CDR1 LNHDA, CDR2 SQIVND (reference sequence). The CDR3 DNA sequence: TGTGCCAGTAGTATGTCCCCAGGGGCCGGATCACCCCTCCACTTT. Its protein is CASSMSPGAGSPLHF.

V and J are TRBV5-1 and TRBJ1-1, with D tentatively TRBD1 (6 bases). The V end lost 0 bases, the J end lost 4 bases, and 13 bases lay between the germline ends. Germline V CDR1 and CDR2: SGHRS, YFSETQ. CDR3 length equals 15 residues. This CDR3 reads CASSLEVRGITEAFF. DNA of the CDR3: TGCGCCAGCAGCTTGGAGGTCAGGGGTATCACTGAAGCTTTCTTT.

V is TRBV4-1 and J is TRBJ2-5; 12 nucleotides line up with TRBD2. The V and J ends lost 5 bases and 4 bases, in that order; junction bases with no gene match: 5. Germline V gives CDR1 MGHRA, CDR2 YSYEKL. This CDR3 has 15 residues. The CDR3 here is CASSSPTSGRETQYF. CDR3 in DNA: TGCGCCAGCAGCTCACCGACTAGCGGGAGAGAGACCCAGTACTTC.

The chain carries TRBV5-1 and TRBJ2-6; D call uncertain. The CDR3 covers 19 residues. CDR1 and CDR2 (germline): SGHRS, YFSETQ. Trimming pared 2 bases from V and 0 bases from J, leaving 18 bases between. For the CDR3, the DNA is TGCGCCAGCAGCTTCTTCGCTTCCCCCGCGAGCTCTGGGGCCAACGTCCTGACTTTC. Translating gives CASSFFASPASSGANVLTF.

The genes are TRBV6-5 and TRBJ2-7, with 8 nucleotides matching TRBD2. CDR1 and CDR2 from the germline V gene are MNHEY and SVGAGI. CDR3 length equals 14 residues. The ends lost 7 bases at V and 2 bases at J; junction bases unmatched: 7. Here the CDR3 reads CASTPTSGTYEQYF. CDR3 DNA: TGTGCCAGCACCCCCACTAGCGGCACCTACGAGCAGTACTTC.

The gene calls are TRBV9 and TRBJ1-4, with 7 bases lining up with TRBD1. The CDR3 runs 15 residues. Germline-derived CDR1 and CDR2 are SGDLS and YYNGEE. The junction had 2 bases not matched to a gene; V was cut back by 2 bases and J by 1 base. CDR3 amino acids: CASSVNRGTNEKLFF. The CDR3 bases are TGTGCCAGCAGCGTCAACAGGGGAACTAATGAAAAACTGTTTTTT.

V usage is TRBV5-1 and J usage is TRBJ2-2, with TRBD2 identical over 9 bases. Per germline, CDR1 SGHRS and CDR2 YFSETQ. This CDR3 is built from 16 residues. Germline trimming cut 3 bases from V and 6 bases from J; bases unmatched to any gene: 9. This CDR3 reads CASSSLAGSAAGELFF. CDR3 bases: TGCGCCAGCAGCTCTCTAGCGGGAAGCGCCGCCGGGGAGCTGTTTTTT. Drawing the rest from reference TRBV5-1 and TRBJ2-2, the complete variable domain is KAGVTQTPRYLIKTRGQQVTLSCSPISGHRSVSWYQQTPGQGLQFLFEYFSETQRNKGNFPGRFSGRQFSNSRSEMNVSTLELGDSALYLCASSSLAGSAAGELFFGEGSRLTVL.